The next 3 T cell receptor beta chains were all read from a single sample in a study of OX40 agonist ivuxolimab in advanced cancers. Assay used: immunoSEQ multiplex PCR; TCRdb lists only in-frame clones, some missing. The data contain approximately 37,000 clones, roughly nine tenths of them singletons. Sequences were derived from CD4+ or CD8+ T cells sorted from blood, sampled in a trial of the OX40 agonist ivuxolimab. These receptors were taken from an adult with an advanced solid tumor such as melanoma, head and neck, liver or kidney cancer.

The chain is built from TRBV7-3 and TRBJ2-1, with 8 bases that match TRBD2. The V gene's germline CDR1 is SGHTA and CDR2 FQGTGA. Trimming took 5 bases from V and 3 from J; bases not matched to a gene: 6. The CDR3 has 15 residues. This chain's CDR3 is CASSLGLAGYNEQFF. In DNA form, the CDR3 reads TGTGCCAGCAGCCTGGGTCTAGCGGGCTACAATGAGCAGTTCTTC. Complete variable domain (other parts from reference TRBV7-3 and TRBJ2-1): GAGVSQTPSNKVTEKGKYVELRCDPISGHTALYWYRQSLGQGPEFLIYFQGTGAADDSGLPNDRFFAVRPEGSVSTLKIQRTERGDSAVYLCASSLGLAGYNEQFFGPGTRLTVL.

The V and J genes are TRBV27 and TRBJ2-7, with 10 bases identical to TRBD1. There are 16 residues in the CDR3. Germline V gene data show CDR1 as MNHEY and CDR2 as SMNVEV (reference sequence). With 5 bases clipped from V and 2 bases from J, the junction kept 9 bases outside the gene matches. CDR3 in DNA: TGTGCCAGCAGTGCTACCCCCGGGACAGGGGCCTACGAGCAGTACTTC. Translation: CASSATPGTGAYEQYF.

The chain couples TRBV19 to TRBJ2-2; D remains ambiguous. Germline V gives CDR1 LNHDA, CDR2 SQIVND (reference sequence). The CDR3 has 15 residues. The ends were cut back, 5 bases at V and 4 bases at J, with 14 bases in the middle. This CDR3 is CASSGTALGTGELFF. CDR3 nucleotides: TGTGCCAGTAGTGGAACTGCGTTGGGCACCGGGGAGCTGTTTTTT. Drawing the rest from reference TRBV19 and TRBJ2-2, the complete variable domain is DGGITQSPKYLFRKEGQNVTLSCEQNLNHDAMYWYRQDPGQGLRLIYYSQIVNDFQKGDIAEGYSVSREKKESFPLTVTSAQKNPTAFYLCASSGTALGTGELFFGEGSRLTVL.